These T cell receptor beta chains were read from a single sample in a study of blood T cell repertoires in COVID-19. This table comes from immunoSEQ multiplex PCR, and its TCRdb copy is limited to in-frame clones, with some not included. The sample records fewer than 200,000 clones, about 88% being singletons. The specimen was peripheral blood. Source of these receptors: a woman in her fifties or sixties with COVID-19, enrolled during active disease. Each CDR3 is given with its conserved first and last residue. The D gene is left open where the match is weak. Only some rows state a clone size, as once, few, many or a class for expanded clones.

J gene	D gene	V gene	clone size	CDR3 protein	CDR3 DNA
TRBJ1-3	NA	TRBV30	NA	CAWSVSVGPGNTIYF	TGTGCCTGGAGTGTGTCGGTTGGGCCCGGAAACACCATATATTTT
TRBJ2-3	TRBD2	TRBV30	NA	CAWSDWRGTDTQYF	TGTGCCTGGAGTGACTGGCGGGGGACAGATACGCAGTATTTT
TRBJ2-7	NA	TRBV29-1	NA	CSAGTSPLYEQYF	TGCAGCGCCGGGACTTCTCCTTTGTACGAGCAGTACTTC
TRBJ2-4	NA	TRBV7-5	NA	CARSLVGKNIQYF	TGTGCCAGAAGCTTAGTCGGCAAAAACATTCAGTACTTC
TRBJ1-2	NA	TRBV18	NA	CASSLQEAGKKGYTF	TGTGCCAGCTCACTTCAGGAGGCGGGGAAAAAGGGCTACACCTTC
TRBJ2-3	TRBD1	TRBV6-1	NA	CASSEQGAYTDTQYF	TGTGCCAGCAGTGAACAGGGGGCGTACACAGATACGCAGTATTTT
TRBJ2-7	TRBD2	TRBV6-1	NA	CASSEASLAGANPYEQYF	TGTGCCAGCAGTGAAGCCTCCTTAGCGGGGGCGAACCCCTACGAGCAGTACTTC
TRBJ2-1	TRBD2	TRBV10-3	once	CAIGGREHEQFF	TGTGCCATCGGCGGGAGGGAGCATGAGCAGTTCTTC
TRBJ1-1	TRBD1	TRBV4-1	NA	CASSQAGGKAFF	TGCGCCAGCAGCCAGGCAGGGGGCAAAGCTTTCTTT
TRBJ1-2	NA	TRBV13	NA	CASSLGTSYGYTF	TGTGCCAGCAGCCTCGGGACTTCCTATGGCTACACCTTC
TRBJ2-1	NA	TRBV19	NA	CASSIRGNEQFF	TGTGCCAGTAGTATACGGGGCAATGAGCAGTTCTTC
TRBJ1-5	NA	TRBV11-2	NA	CASSPGGVSNQPQHF	TGTGCCAGCAGCCCGGGCGGGGTGAGCAATCAGCCCCAGCATTTT
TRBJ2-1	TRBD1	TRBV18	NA	CASSFLGTGAINEQFF	TGTGCCAGCTCGTTTTTAGGGACAGGGGCGATCAATGAGCAGTTCTTC
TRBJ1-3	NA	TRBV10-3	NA	CAITGSGNTIYF	TGTGCCATTACAGGGTCTGGAAACACCATATATTTT
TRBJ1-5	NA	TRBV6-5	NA	CASNPTGFSNQPQHF	TGTGCCAGCAACCCTACAGGGTTTAGCAATCAGCCCCAGCATTTT
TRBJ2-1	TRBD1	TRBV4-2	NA	CASSLRDSPDNEQFF	TGTGCCAGCAGCCTCCGGGACAGCCCTGACAATGAGCAGTTCTTC
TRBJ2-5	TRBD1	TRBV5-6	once	CASSWGQGQETQYF	TGTGCCAGCAGCTGGGGACAGGGCCAAGAGACCCAGTACTTC
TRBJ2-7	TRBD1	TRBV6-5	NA	CASRRDSHEQYF	TGTGCCAGCAGGAGGGACAGCCACGAGCAGTACTTC
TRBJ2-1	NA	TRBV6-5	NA	CASSYQASYDEQFF	TGTGCCAGCAGTTACCAAGCTAGCTATGATGAGCAGTTCTTC
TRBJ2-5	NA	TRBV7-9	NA	CASSLVEGKETQYF	TGTGCCAGCAGCTTAGTCGAGGGAAAAGAGACCCAGTACTTC
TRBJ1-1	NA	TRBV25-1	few	CASSGPGLTEAFF	TGTGCCAGCAGTGGACCGGGACTAACTGAAGCTTTCTTT
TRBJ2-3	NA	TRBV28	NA	CAARGADLSTDTQYF	TGTGCCGCCCGGGGGGCCGACCTTAGCACAGATACGCAGTATTTT
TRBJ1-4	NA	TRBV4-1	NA	CASSQVGGANEKLFF	TGCGCCAGCAGCCAAGTCGGGGGGGCTAATGAAAAACTGTTTTTT
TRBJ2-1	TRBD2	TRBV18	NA	CASSRDPTTSGMIYNEQFF	TGTGCCAGCTCACGGGACCCGACTACTAGCGGGATGATCTACAATGAGCAGTTCTTC
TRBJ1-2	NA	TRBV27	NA	CASSFQGNYGYTF	TGTGCCAGCAGTTTCCAGGGAAACTATGGCTACACCTTC
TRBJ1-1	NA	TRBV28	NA	CASSLPVNTEAFF	TGTGCCAGCAGTTTACCGGTGAACACTGAAGCTTTCTTT
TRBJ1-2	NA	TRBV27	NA	CASRGRGGQMDGYTF	TGTGCCAGCAGGGGGCGGGGGGGGCAGATGGATGGCTACACCTTC
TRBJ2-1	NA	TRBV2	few	CASSEQTRHFF	TGTGCCAGCAGTGAGCAGACTAGGCACTTCTTC
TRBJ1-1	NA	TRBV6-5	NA	CASSSVAVPEAFF	TGTGCCAGCAGCTCTGTTGCAGTCCCTGAAGCTTTCTTT
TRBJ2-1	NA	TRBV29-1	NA	CSVSTSNEQFF	TGCAGCGTTTCGACTAGCAATGAGCAGTTCTTC
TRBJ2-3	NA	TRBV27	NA	CASSDFGTDTQYF	TGTGCCAGCAGTGACTTTGGCACAGATACGCAGTATTTT
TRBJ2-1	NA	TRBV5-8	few	CASSLAAADYNEQFF	TGTGCCAGCAGCTTGGCGGCAGCGGACTACAATGAGCAGTTCTTC
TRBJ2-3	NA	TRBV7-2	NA	CASSLTMSGDTQYF	TGTGCCAGCAGCTTAACGATGTCGGGGGATACGCAGTATTTT
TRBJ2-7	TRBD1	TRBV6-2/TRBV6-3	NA	CASSGQGSHEQYF	TGTGCCAGCAGTGGACAGGGATCCCACGAGCAGTACTTC
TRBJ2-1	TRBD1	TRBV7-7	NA	CASSLDRGDEQFF	TGTGCTAGCAGCCTAGACAGGGGGGATGAGCAGTTCTTC
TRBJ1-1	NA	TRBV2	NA	CATSTGFNTEAFF	TGTGCCACCAGCACGGGTTTTAACACTGAAGCTTTCTTT
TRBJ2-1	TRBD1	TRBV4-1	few	CASSQGNRGEQFF	TGCGCCAGCAGCCAAGGAAACAGGGGTGAGCAGTTCTTC
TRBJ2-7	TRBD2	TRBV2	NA	CASSDSGGNYEQYF	TGTGCCAGCAGTGATAGCGGGGGTAACTACGAGCAGTACTTC
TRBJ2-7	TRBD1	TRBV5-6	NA	CASSWTGGNEQYF	TGTGCCAGCAGCTGGACAGGGGGTAACGAGCAGTACTTC
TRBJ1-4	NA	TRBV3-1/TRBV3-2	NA	CASSQDFGFREKLFF	TGTGCCAGCAGCCAAGATTTCGGGTTTCGTGAAAAACTGTTTTTT
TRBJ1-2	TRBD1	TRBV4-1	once	CASSQEGQLYGYTF	TGCGCCAGCAGCCAAGAGGGACAGCTGTATGGCTACACCTTC
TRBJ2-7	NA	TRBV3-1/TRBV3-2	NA	CASSQQQGYEQYF	TGTGCCAGCAGCCAACAACAGGGCTACGAGCAGTACTTC
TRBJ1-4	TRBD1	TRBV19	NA	CARHSLGTGVEKLFF	TGTGCCAGACACTCCCTCGGGACAGGGGTTGAAAAACTGTTTTTT
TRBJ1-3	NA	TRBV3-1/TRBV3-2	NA	CASSHAYRVLSGNTIYF	TGTGCCAGCAGCCACGCATACAGGGTGTTATCTGGAAACACCATATATTTT
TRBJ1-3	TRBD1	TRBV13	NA	CASSRDSGNTIYF	TGTGCCAGCAGCCGGGACAGTGGAAACACCATATATTTT
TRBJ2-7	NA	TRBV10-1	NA	CASSPQGSGYEQYF	TGCGCCAGCTCTCCACAGGGAAGTGGCTACGAGCAGTACTTC
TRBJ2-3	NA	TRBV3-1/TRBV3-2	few	CASSRGSGFTDTQYF	TGTGCCAGCAGCCGAGGTAGCGGTTTCACAGATACGCAGTATTTT
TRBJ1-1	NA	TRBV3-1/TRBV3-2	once	CASSQVRGLAFF	TGTGCCAGCAGCCAAGTCCGGGGTCTAGCTTTCTTT
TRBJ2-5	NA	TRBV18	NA	CASSPSTGETQYF	TGTGCCAGCTCACCATCGACAGGAGAGACCCAGTACTTC
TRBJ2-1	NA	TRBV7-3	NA	CASSADWNNEQFF	TGTGCCAGCAGCGCGGACTGGAACAATGAGCAGTTCTTC
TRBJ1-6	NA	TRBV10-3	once	CAISDDRLSSYNSPLHF	TGTGCCATCAGTGACGACAGGCTCAGCTCCTATAATTCACCCCTCCACTTT
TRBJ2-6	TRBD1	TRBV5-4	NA	CASSNRDSYWGANVLTF	TGTGCCAGCAGCAACCGGGACAGCTACTGGGGGGCCAACGTCCTGACTTTC
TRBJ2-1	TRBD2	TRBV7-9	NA	CASSLVLAGANEQFF	TGTGCCAGCAGCTTGGTGCTAGCGGGGGCCAATGAGCAGTTCTTC
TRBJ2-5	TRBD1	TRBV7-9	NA	CASSATGTGLWETQYF	TGTGCCAGCAGCGCCACCGGGACAGGGTTGTGGGAGACCCAGTACTTC
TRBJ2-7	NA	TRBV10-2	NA	CASSELNQQYF	TGCGCCAGCAGTGAGCTTAATCAGCAGTACTTC
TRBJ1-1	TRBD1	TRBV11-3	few	CASSSGQGSTEAFF	TGTGCCAGCAGCTCCGGACAGGGGTCCACTGAAGCTTTCTTT
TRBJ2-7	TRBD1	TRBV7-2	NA	CASSTTGQGFDEQYF	TGTGCCAGCAGCACTACGGGACAGGGTTTCGACGAGCAGTACTTC
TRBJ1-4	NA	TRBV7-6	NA	CASSLDVQGSTNEKLFF	TGTGCCAGCAGCTTAGATGTCCAGGGATCTACTAATGAAAAACTGTTTTTT